The clone carrying this TCR beta chain has at least ten counts. Its antigen is unknown. This record belongs to a study of metastatic and nonmetastatic thyroid tumors. MiXCR re-clonotyped the PCR reads for TCRdb. This table holds tens of thousands of clones, roughly 18% found once. Unmatched junction bases numbered 6, after V lost 1 base and J lost 4 bases. CDR1 and CDR2 (germline): DFQATT, SNEGSKA (reference sequence). CDR3 length equals 14 residues. Not a single patient had been given any form of treatment at any point before undergoing thyroid surgery. Study-wide points: Malignant tumors reportedly showed significantly higher TCR beta diversity than benign nodules in both blood and tumor.

Sequencing was carried out using blood. The TCR sequence derives from a male donor with papillary thyroid cancer or a benign thyroid nodule (not recorded which). Some clones in this sample may be carry-over from other donors' samples. This chain connects TRBV20-1 to TRBJ1-1; 7 bases are a match to TRBD1. The chain's CDR3 is CSARVDRASTEAFF. The CDR3 DNA sequence: TGCAGTGCTAGAGTAGACAGGGCGAGCACTGAAGCTTTCTTT.